The 27 T cell receptor beta chains presented below share a single source sample, sequenced in a study of blood T cell repertoires in COVID-19. The method was immunoSEQ multiplex PCR; TCRdb's version includes in-frame clones alone and lacks a portion of them. The sample lists approximately 300,000 clones, about 87% seen once, with roughly 3.6% in the top ten. Source material: peripheral blood. Source of these receptors: a woman between 40 and 50 years old with acute or convalescent COVID-19.

In regard to this clone: The same CDR3 also results from other DNA sequences found in this sample. J is TRBJ1-5 and V is TRBV6-5; 7 bases line up with TRBD1. Germline trimming cut 5 bases from V and 6 bases from J; bases unmatched to any gene: 7. The CDR3 is made up of 14 amino acids. CDR1 MNHEY and CDR2 SVGAGI come from the germline V gene. The CDR3 DNA reads as TGTGCCAGCAGTCTAAGACAGGGTGGTCAGCCCCAGCATTTT. Residues: CASSLRQGGQPQHF.

J is TRBJ1-1 and V is TRBV7-2; no reliable D call. Trimming removed 1 base at V and 2 bases at J, with 8 bases between. This CDR3 region has 14 residues. The germline CDR1 and CDR2 sequences are SGHTA and FQGNSA. The DNA for the CDR3 is TGTGCCAGCAGCTTAGTGGCAGTAAACACTGAAGCTTTCTTT. This translates into CASSLVAVNTEAFF. The complete variable domain, with remaining parts taken from reference TRBV7-2 and TRBJ1-1, reads GAGVSQSPSNKVTEKGKDVELRCDPISGHTALYWYRQSLGQGLEFLIYFQGNSAPDKSGLPSDRFSAERTGGSVSTLTIQRTQQEDSAVYLCASSLVAVNTEAFFGQGTRLTVV.

The V and J genes are TRBV25-1 and TRBJ2-7; possibly TRBD2 for D (5 bases). V dropped 7 bases and J dropped 0 bases, with 22 bases sitting between them. The germline CDR1 and CDR2 sequences are MGHDK and SYGVNS. The CDR3 spans 17 residues. The chain's CDR3 is CASKRRSDRGASYEQYV. In DNA, the CDR3 is TGTGCCAGCAAAAGACGATCTGACCGGGGAGCCTCCTACGAGCAGTACGTC.

CDR3: CASSPQGEGTFYGYTF. The DNA of the CDR3 is TGTGCCAGCTCACCACAAGGGGAGGGGACATTTTATGGCTACACCTTC. J is TRBJ1-2 and V is TRBV18; perhaps TRBD1 as D (6 bases). The germline V gene encodes CDR1 KGHSH and CDR2 LQKENI. Between the trimmed V and J ends, which lost 1 base and 5 bases, there was a span of 17 bases. The CDR3 has 16 amino acids.

The V gene is TRBV6-2 or TRBV6-3, the J gene TRBJ1-5, with 7 bases aligning to TRBD1. Germline loops: CDR1 MNHEY, CDR2 SVGEGT. Unmatched junction bases numbered 7, after V lost 6 bases and J lost 2 bases. The CDR3 is made up of 15 amino acids. The CDR3 DNA follows: TGTGCCAGCAGCCCCAGGGGGAATGGCAATCAGCCCCAGCATTTT. Encoded protein: CASSPRGNGNQPQHF.

The genes are TRBV7-9 and TRBJ2-7; no clear D. The CDR3 loop spans 15 amino acids. Germline V gene sequence: CDR1 SEHNR, CDR2 FQNEAQ (reference sequence). Trimming cost V 10 bases and J 0 bases, with 19 bases left between them. For the CDR3, the DNA is TGTGCCATCCAATCCCCGGCGAGGCTCTCCTACGAGCAGTACGTC. The encoded protein is CAIQSPARLSYEQYV.

The chain carries TRBV6-1 and TRBJ1-5; TRBD1 agrees at 7 bases. Trimming at V came to 3 bases and at J to 2 bases, leaving 1 base not matched to a gene. The CDR3 totals 14 residues. The germline V gene has CDR1 MNHNS and CDR2 SASEGT. The CDR3 DNA reads TGTGCCAGCAGTGACACAGGGGGCAATCAGCCCCAGCATTTT. Residues: CASSDTGGNQPQHF.

The chain is built from TRBV6-5 and TRBJ1-1, with a possible D match to TRBD1 (5 bases). This CDR3 contains 11 residues. In germline, CDR1 is MNHEY, CDR2 SVGAGI. Between the trimmed V and J ends, which lost 6 bases and 6 bases, there was a span of 8 bases. The CDR3 DNA sequence: TGTGCCAGCAGGCGGGACTCTGAAGCTTTCTTT. Its translation: CASRRDSEAFF.

CDR3 sequence reads: CASSQFRSSGNTIYF. In nucleotides, the CDR3 is TGTGCCAGCAGCCAATTCAGGTCCTCTGGAAACACCATATATTTT. This rearrangement joins TRBV14 to TRBJ1-3; no clear D gene. Germline CDR1 and CDR2: SGHDN and FVKESK. The CDR3 covers 15 residues. Trimming pared 2 bases from V and 0 bases from J, leaving 8 bases between.

J is TRBJ1-4 and V is TRBV6-5, with D possibly TRBD1 on 5 matching bases. Trimming cost V 2 bases and J 8 bases, with 9 bases left between them. CDR1 and CDR2 (germline): MNHEY, SVGAGI. The CDR3 runs 13 residues. CDR3 region: CASSYGGSEKLFF. Written as DNA, the CDR3 is TGTGCCAGCAGTTACGGGGGGAGCGAAAAACTGTTTTTT.

This chain links TRBV7-2 with TRBJ2-5, with 7 bases that match TRBD2. The J segment lost 14 bases and the V segment lost 0 bases, leaving 15 bases of the junction unmatched. Germline V CDR1 and CDR2: SGHTA, FQGNSA. CDR3 length: 15 residues. CDR3 DNA sequence: TGTGCCAGCAGCTTAGCGGGGGGATCGTCCAGGGAGGGTTACTTC. It codes for CASSLAGGSSREGYF.

The chain is built from TRBV7-2 and TRBJ2-2, with D perhaps TRBD2 (7 bases). Trimming took off 3 bases at V and 7 bases at J, with 21 bases between the two ends. The CDR3 has 17 amino acids. CDR1 is SGHTA and CDR2 is FQGNSA in the germline V gene. This CDR3 is CASSFVSGGRLFGELFF. CDR3 DNA: TGTGCCAGCAGCTTTGTATCGGGGGGCCGATTGTTCGGGGAGCTGTTTTTT. Complete variable domain (other parts from reference TRBV7-2 and TRBJ2-2): GAGVSQSPSNKVTEKGKDVELRCDPISGHTALYWYRQSLGQGLEFLIYFQGNSAPDKSGLPSDRFSAERTGGSVSTLTIQRTQQEDSAVYLCASSFVSGGRLFGELFFGEGSRLTVL.

In this sample, this clone turned up a few times. The rearrangement links TRBV15 to TRBJ2-3; tentatively, D is TRBD2 (6 bases). V lost 4 bases, J lost 1 base, and 15 bases lay in between. Germline V CDR1 and CDR2: LNHNV, YYDKDF (reference sequence). The CDR3 has 16 residues. CDR3: CATSNQLAAGTDTQYF. CDR3 nucleotide sequence: TGTGCCACCAGCAACCAACTAGCTGCGGGCACAGATACGCAGTATTTT.

The rearrangement links TRBV2 to TRBJ1-2; D gene uncertain. Germline loops: CDR1 SNHLY, CDR2 FYNNEI. This CDR3 spans 13 amino acids. Trimming stripped 11 bases from V and 8 bases from J, with 21 bases between. CDR3 coding DNA: TGTGCCGATACCGTCCCGCGGAATTACGGCTACACCTTC. It specifies CADTVPRNYGYTF.

This sequence joins TRBV2 and TRBJ1-1; the D gene is possibly TRBD1 (5 bases). There are 13 residues in the CDR3. Germline V lookup: CDR1 SNHLY, CDR2 FYNNEI. Trimming shortened V by 2 bases and J by 11 bases, and 15 bases separated the two germline ends. The CDR3 nucleotides read TGTGCCAGCAGTGAATCACGGGGGTCTGGGGCTTTCTTT. Translation gives CASSESRGSGAFF. The complete variable domain, with remaining parts taken from reference TRBV2 and TRBJ1-1, reads EPEVTQTPSHQVTQMGQEVILRCVPISNHLYFYWYRQILGQKVEFLVSFYNNEISEKSEIFDDQFSVERPDGSNFTLKIRSTKLEDSAMYFCASSESRGSGAFFGQGTRLTVV.

This rearrangement joins TRBV4-2 to TRBJ2-2; 8 bases map to TRBD1. V dropped 0 bases and J dropped 7; count of bases not matched to a gene: 7. The CDR3 contains 16 residues. Germline CDR1 and CDR2: LGHNA and YNFKEQ. CDR3 loop: CASSQDPSGGSGELFF. The CDR3 bases are TGTGCCAGCAGCCAAGACCCCTCAGGGGGCAGCGGGGAGCTGTTTTTT.

The table lists this clone with a count of one. The chain uses TRBV3-1 (or the pseudogene TRBV3-2) and TRBJ1-4; D perhaps matches TRBD1 (6 bases). The V end was cut by 4 bases, the J end by 3 bases, with 15 bases between. The CDR3 has 16 amino acids. Per germline, CDR1 LGHDT and CDR2 YNNKEL (reference sequence). DNA of the CDR3: TGTGCCAGCAGCCTGACTGCGGGGGCCCCTAATGAAAAACTGTTTTTT. It encodes CASSLTAGAPNEKLFF.

In its sample, this clone was seen once. The genes are TRBV5-6 and TRBJ1-6; D is unclear. The V end lost 2 bases, the J end lost 8 bases, and 5 bases lay between the germline ends. This CDR3 region has 12 residues. Per the germline V gene, CDR1 is SGHDT and CDR2 is YYEEEE. The CDR3 sequence is CASSLTYSPLHF. The CDR3 DNA reads TGTGCCAGCAGCTTAACATATTCACCCCTCCACTTT.

The chain carries TRBV4-1 and TRBJ1-4; a weak D match, TRBD1 (6 bases). The ends were cut back, 6 bases at V and 7 bases at J, with 21 bases in the middle. The CDR3 is made up of 16 amino acids. Germline CDR1 reads MGHRA; CDR2 reads YSYEKL. The CDR3 DNA sequence: TGCGCCAGCAGATCCCTAATGGGGGGGGCGGTTGAAAAACTGTTTTTT. Amino acid sequence: CASRSLMGGAVEKLFF.

CDR3 DNA: TGTGCCAGCTCACCGGGGGCAGAGGCTTTCTTT. Protein: CASSPGAEAFF. V is TRBV18 and J is TRBJ1-1, with D tentatively TRBD1 (6 bases). This CDR3 comprises 11 residues. V was cut by 3 bases and J by 11 bases, with 10 bases left in between. In germline, CDR1 is KGHSH, CDR2 LQKENI.

The chain links TRBV5-1 to TRBJ2-3; TRBD2 matches at 7 bases. The junction had 3 bases not matched to a gene; V was cut back by 0 bases and J by 2 bases. Germline V gene data show CDR1 as SGHRS and CDR2 as YFSETQ. The CDR3 length is 15 residues. CDR3 residues: CASSLAGGITDTQYF. The CDR3, as DNA: TGCGCCAGCAGCTTGGCGGGGGGAATCACAGATACGCAGTATTTT.

The chain combines TRBV10-2 with TRBJ1-1; D ambiguous. V shed 8 bases and J shed 0 bases, with 10 bases lying between them. The CDR3 loop spans 13 amino acids. The germline V gene encodes CDR1 WSHSY and CDR2 SAAADI. CDR3 sequence reads: CASGWAVNTEAFF. In DNA form, the CDR3 reads TGCGCCAGCGGTTGGGCTGTGAACACTGAAGCTTTCTTT.

The CDR3 DNA reads as TGTGCCAGCAGCTCCACGACGGTGAGGAGTGGCTACACCTTC. Protein: CASSSTTVRSGYTF. The chain uses TRBV7-8 and TRBJ1-2; no firm D call. Trimming took 4 bases from V and 7 from J, leaving 16 bases between them. The germline V gene has CDR1 SGHVS and CDR2 FQNEAQ. The CDR3 is 14 residues long.

V is TRBV9 and J is TRBJ2-3, with D unclear. The CDR3 runs 13 residues. Trimming stripped 4 bases from V and 0 bases from J, with 6 bases between. Per the germline V gene, CDR1 is SGDLS and CDR2 is YYNGEE. DNA for the CDR3: TGTGCCAGCAGCTCCCCTAGCACAGATACGCAGTATTTT. It yields the protein CASSSPSTDTQYF.

This rearrangement joins TRBV19 to TRBJ1-1; no reliable D call. The germline V gene has CDR1 LNHDA and CDR2 SQIVND (reference sequence). V was clipped by 4 bases and J by 7 bases, with 10 bases between them. The CDR3 runs 12 residues. The DNA for the CDR3 is TGTGCCAGTAGTACCCGACACAATGAAGCTTTCTTT. Translating it yields CASSTRHNEAFF.

The chain couples TRBV3-1 (or the pseudogene TRBV3-2) to TRBJ1-1, with D hard to call. The germline V gene has CDR1 LGHDT and CDR2 YNNKEL (reference sequence). CDR3 size: 13 residues. V gave up 8 bases and J gave up 1 base, with 11 bases separating them. The CDR3: CASQGLRNTEAFF. The CDR3 DNA follows: TGTGCCAGCCAAGGACTCCGGAACACTGAAGCTTTCTTT.

The V gene is TRBV19, the J gene TRBJ1-5; 10 nucleotides match TRBD1. The CDR3 extends over 15 amino acids. Germline V gene data show CDR1 as LNHDA and CDR2 as SQIVND (reference sequence). After removal of 8 bases from V and 1 base from J, the junction contained 5 bases not matched to a gene. CDR3 protein: CASQRTGGSNQPQHF. CDR3 bases: TGTGCCAGTCAAAGGACAGGGGGAAGCAATCAGCCCCAGCATTTT.